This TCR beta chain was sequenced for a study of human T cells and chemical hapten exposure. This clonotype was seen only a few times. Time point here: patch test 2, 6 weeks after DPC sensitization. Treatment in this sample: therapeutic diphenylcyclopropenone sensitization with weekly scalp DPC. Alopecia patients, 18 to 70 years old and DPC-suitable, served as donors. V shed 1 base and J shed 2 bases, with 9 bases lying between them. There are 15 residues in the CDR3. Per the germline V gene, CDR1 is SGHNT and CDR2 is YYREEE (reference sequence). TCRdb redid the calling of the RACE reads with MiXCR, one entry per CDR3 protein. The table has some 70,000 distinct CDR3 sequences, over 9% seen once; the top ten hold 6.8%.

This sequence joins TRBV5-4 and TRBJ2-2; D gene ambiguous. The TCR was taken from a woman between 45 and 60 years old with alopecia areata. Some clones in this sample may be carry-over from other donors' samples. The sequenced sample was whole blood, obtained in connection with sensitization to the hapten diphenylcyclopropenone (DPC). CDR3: CASSLFGYNTGELFF. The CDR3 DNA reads TGTGCCAGCAGCTTGTTCGGGTATAACACCGGGGAGCTGTTTTTT.